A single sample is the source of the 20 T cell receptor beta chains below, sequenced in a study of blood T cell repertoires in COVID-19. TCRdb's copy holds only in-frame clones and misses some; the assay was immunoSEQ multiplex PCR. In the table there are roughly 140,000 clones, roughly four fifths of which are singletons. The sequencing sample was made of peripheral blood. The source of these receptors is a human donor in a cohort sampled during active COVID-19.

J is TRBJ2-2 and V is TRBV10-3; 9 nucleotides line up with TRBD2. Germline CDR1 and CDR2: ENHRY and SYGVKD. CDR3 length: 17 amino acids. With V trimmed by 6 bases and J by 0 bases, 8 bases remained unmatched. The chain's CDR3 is CAIRANSGGTNTGELFF. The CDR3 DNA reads TGTGCCATCAGAGCGAACAGCGGGGGGACGAACACCGGGGAGCTGTTTTTT.

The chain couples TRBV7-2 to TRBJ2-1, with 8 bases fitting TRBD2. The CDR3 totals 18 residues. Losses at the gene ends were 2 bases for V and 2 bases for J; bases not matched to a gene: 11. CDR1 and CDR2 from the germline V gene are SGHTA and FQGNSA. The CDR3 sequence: CASSLIAGGPLTYNEQFF. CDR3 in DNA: TGTGCCAGCAGCTTAATCGCGGGGGGCCCGCTCACCTACAATGAGCAGTTCTTC. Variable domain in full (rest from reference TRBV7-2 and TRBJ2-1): GAGVSQSPSNKVTEKGKDVELRCDPISGHTALYWYRQSLGQGLEFLIYFQGNSAPDKSGLPSDRFSAERTGGSVSTLTIQRTQQEDSAVYLCASSLIAGGPLTYNEQFFGPGTRLTVL.

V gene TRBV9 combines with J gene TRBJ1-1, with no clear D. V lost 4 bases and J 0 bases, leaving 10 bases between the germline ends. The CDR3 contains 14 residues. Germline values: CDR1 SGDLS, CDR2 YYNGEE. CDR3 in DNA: TGTGCCAGCAGCTCCCGACTGTTGAACACTGAAGCTTTCTTT. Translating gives CASSSRLLNTEAFF.

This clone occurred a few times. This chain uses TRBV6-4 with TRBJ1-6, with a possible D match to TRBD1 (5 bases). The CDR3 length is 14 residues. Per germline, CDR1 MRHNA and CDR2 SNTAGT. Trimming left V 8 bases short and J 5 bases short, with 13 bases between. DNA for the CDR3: TGTGCCAGCCGCCGGGGGTCGGATAATTCACCCCTCCACTTT. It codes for CASRRGSDNSPLHF.

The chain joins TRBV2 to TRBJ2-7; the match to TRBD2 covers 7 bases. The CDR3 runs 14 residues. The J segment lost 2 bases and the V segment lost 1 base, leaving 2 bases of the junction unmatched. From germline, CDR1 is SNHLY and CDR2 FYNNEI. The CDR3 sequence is CASSEGRETYEQYF. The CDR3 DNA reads TGTGCCAGCAGTGAAGGGCGGGAGACCTACGAGCAGTACTTC.

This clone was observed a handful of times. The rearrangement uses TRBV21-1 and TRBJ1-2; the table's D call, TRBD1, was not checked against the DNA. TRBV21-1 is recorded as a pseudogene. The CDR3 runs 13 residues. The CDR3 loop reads CASVPGLPRGYTF. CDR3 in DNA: TGTGCCAGCGTCCCAGGCCTTCCGCGAGGCTACACCTTC.

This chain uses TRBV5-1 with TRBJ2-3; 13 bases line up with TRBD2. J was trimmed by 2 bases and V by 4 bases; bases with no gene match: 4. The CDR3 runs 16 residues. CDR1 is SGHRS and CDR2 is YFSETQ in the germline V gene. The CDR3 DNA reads TGCGCCAGCAGCGCGGGACTAGCGGGGTACACAGATACGCAGTATTTT. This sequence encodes CASSAGLAGYTDTQYF.

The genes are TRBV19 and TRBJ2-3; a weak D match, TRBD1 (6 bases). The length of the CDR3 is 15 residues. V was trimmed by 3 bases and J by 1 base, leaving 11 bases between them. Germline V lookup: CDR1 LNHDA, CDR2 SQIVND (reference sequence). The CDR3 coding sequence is TGTGCCAGTAGTATCTCGTGGGGGCGCACAGATACGCAGTATTTT. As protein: CASSISWGRTDTQYF.

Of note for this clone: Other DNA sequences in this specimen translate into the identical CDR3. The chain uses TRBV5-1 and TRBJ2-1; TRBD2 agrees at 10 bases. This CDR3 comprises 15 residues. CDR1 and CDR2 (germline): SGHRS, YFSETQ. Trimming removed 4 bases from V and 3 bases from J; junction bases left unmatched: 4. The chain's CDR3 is CASSLSGGDYNEQFF. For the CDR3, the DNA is TGCGCCAGCAGCCTGAGCGGGGGGGACTACAATGAGCAGTTCTTC.

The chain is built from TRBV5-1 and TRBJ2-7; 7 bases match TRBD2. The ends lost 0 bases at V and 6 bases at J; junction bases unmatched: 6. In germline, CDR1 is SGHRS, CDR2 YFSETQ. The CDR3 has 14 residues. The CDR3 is CASSLVAGGGEQYF. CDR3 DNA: TGCGCCAGCAGCTTGGTTGCTGGCGGGGGCGAGCAGTACTTC. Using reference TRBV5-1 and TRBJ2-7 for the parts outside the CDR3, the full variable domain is KAGVTQTPRYLIKTRGQQVTLSCSPISGHRSVSWYQQTPGQGLQFLFEYFSETQRNKGNFPGRFSGRQFSNSRSEMNVSTLELGDSALYLCASSLVAGGGEQYFGPGTRLTVT.

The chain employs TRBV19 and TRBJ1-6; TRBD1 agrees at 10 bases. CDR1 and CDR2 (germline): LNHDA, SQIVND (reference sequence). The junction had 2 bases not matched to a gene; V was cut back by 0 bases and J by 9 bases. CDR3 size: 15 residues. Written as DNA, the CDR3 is TGTGCCAGTAGTATAGACGGGACAGGGGCTTCACCCCTCCACTTT. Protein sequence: CASSIDGTGASPLHF. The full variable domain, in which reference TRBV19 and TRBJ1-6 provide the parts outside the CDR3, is DGGITQSPKYLFRKEGQNVTLSCEQNLNHDAMYWYRQDPGQGLRLIYYSQIVNDFQKGDIAEGYSVSREKKESFPLTVTSAQKNPTAFYLCASSIDGTGASPLHFGNGTRLTVT.

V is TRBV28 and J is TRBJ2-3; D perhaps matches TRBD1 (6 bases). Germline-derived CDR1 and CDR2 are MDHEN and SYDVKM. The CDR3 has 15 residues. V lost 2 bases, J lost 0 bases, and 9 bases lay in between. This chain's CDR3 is CASSLTGRSTDTQYF. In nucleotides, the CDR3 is TGTGCCAGCAGTTTAACAGGGCGGAGCACAGATACGCAGTATTTT.

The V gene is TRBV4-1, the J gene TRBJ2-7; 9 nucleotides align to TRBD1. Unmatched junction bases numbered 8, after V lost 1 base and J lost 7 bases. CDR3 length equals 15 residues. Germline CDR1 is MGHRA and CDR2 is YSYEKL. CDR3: CASSQAGTGIGEQYF. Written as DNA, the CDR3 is TGCGCCAGCAGCCAAGCCGGGACAGGGATAGGAGAGCAGTACTTC.

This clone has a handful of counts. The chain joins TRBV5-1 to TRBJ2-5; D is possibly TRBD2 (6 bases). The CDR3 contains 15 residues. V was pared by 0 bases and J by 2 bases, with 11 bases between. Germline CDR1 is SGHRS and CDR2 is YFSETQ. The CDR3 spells CASSLVRGSQETQYF. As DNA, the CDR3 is TGCGCCAGCAGCTTGGTGCGGGGCTCGCAAGAGACCCAGTACTTC.

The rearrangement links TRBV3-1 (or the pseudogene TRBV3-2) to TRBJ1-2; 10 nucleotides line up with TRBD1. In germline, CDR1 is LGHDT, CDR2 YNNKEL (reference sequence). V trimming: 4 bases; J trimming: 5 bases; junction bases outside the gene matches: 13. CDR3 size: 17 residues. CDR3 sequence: CASSLGTGVDKKYGYTF. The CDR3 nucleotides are TGTGCCAGCAGCCTCGGGACAGGGGTAGATAAGAAGTATGGCTACACCTTC.

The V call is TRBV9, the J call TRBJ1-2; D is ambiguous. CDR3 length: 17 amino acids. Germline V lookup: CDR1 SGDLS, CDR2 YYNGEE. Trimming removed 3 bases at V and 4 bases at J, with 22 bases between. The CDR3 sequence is CASSAGSDYPGSYGYTF. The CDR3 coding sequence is TGTGCCAGCAGCGCAGGTTCCGATTACCCGGGGAGCTATGGCTACACCTTC.

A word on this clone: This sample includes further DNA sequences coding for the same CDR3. The CDR3 nucleotides are TGTGCCAGCAGCTTAACTGGGAGCACTGAAGCTTTCTTT. Translated, it gives CASSLTGSTEAFF. The chain has TRBV7-3 and TRBJ1-1, with no clear D. The ends were cut back, 0 bases at V and 4 bases at J, with 6 bases in the middle. The CDR3 is 13 residues long. Germline V gives CDR1 SGHTA, CDR2 FQGTGA.

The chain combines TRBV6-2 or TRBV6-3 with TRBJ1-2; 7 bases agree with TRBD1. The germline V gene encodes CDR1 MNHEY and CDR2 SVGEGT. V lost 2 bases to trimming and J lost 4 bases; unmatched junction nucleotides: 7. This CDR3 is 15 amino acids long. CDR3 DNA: TGTGCCAGCAGTTACCGGTCAGGGGGGATCTATGGCTACACCTTC. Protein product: CASSYRSGGIYGYTF.

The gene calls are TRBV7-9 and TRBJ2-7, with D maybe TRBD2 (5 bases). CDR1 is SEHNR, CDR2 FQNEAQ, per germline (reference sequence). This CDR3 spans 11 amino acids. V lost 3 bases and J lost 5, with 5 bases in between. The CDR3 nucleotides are TGTGCCAGCAGCTTGGAGGACGAGCAGTACTTC. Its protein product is CASSLEDEQYF.

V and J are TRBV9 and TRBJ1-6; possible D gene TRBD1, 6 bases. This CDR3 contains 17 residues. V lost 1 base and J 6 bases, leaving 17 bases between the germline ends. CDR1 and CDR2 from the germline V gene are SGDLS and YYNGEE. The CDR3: CASSVLSGEPGNSPLHF. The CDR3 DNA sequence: TGTGCCAGCAGCGTACTCTCAGGGGAACCAGGTAATTCACCCCTCCACTTT.